This record concerns one T cell receptor (beta chain) sequence. Antigen unknown. This PCR relied on a set of 60 Vbeta primers and 13 Jbeta primers. The data were produced by immunoSEQ multiplex PCR, yet TCRdb's version contains in-frame clones alone and is incomplete. The repertoire has 75,000 or so clones, around 70% of them found once; the top ten carry about 20%. Healthy donors of bone marrow made up the group. There were likely unrecorded immune exposures, though donors were nominally healthy when sampled. The entry originates in a study of cytomegalovirus exposure and HLA in healthy donors. Study-level points and caveats: Solely CMV serostatus was available to characterize immune exposure.

The CDR3 consists of 16 residues. Germline V gene lookup returns CDR1 SGHNT and CDR2 YYREEE (reference sequence). The ends were cut back, 4 bases at V and 5 bases at J, with 18 bases in the middle. The receptor was derived from a man between 35 and 55 years old in good health and CMV-seropositive. Sequenced input: PBMCs. This chain uses TRBV5-4 with TRBJ2-2, with D possibly TRBD2 on 5 matching bases. The CDR3 DNA follows: TGTGCCAGCAGCCCGCGGGTTGCAGACGAGACCGGGGAGCTGTTTTTT. This sequence encodes CASSPRVADETGELFF.